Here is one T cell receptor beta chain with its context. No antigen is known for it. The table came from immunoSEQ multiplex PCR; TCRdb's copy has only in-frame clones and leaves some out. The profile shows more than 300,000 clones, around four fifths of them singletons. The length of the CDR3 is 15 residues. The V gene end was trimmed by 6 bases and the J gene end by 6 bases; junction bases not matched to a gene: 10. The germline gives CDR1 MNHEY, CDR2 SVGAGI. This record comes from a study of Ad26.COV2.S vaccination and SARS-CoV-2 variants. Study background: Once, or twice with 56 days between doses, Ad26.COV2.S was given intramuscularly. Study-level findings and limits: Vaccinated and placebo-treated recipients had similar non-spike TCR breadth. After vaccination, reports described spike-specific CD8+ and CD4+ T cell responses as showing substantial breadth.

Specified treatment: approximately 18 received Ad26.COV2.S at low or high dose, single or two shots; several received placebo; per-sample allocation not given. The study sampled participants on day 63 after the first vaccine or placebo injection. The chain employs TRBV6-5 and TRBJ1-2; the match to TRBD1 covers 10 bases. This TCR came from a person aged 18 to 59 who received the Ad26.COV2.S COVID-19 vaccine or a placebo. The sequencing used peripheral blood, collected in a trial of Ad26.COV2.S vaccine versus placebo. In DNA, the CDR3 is TGTGCCAGCAGCCGCGGGACAGGGGAGTTCGATGGCTACACCTTC. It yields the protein CASSRGTGEFDGYTF.